One T cell receptor (beta chain) is described in this entry. The data were taken from a study of beta chain features in type 1 diabetes. Expressed TCRB transcripts were sequenced after all isolated RNA was converted to cDNA. This table comes from immunoSEQ multiplex PCR, and its TCRdb copy is limited to in-frame clones, with some not included. The sample holds about 130,000 clones, 9.2% seen once. The receptor comes from a man between 18 and 35 years old in good health. The sequenced material came from central memory CD4+ T cells from blood.

DNA of the CDR3: TGTGCCTGGAGTGTTTCGGGGAGAGGGAGCAATCAGCCCCAGCATTTT. Amino acids: CAWSVSGRGSNQPQHF. V gene TRBV30 combines with J gene TRBJ1-5; D is unclear. The germline V and J ends were trimmed by 0 bases and 1 base, with 13 bases remaining between them. Germline assignment: CDR1 GTSNPN and CDR2 SVGIG (reference sequence). The CDR3 contains 16 residues.